The next 26 T cell receptor beta chains were all read from a single sample in a study of blood T cell repertoires in COVID-19. The table came from immunoSEQ multiplex PCR; TCRdb's copy has only in-frame clones and leaves some out. Here the sample spans some 300,000 clones, about 88% being singletons. Sequencing was performed on PBMCs or T cells enriched from blood (not recorded which). These receptors came from a young woman who had recovered from COVID-19.

This clone was seen just once. This CDR3 reads CASGGSNYGYTF. The CDR3 DNA follows: TGTGCCAGTGGGGGCAGCAACTATGGCTACACCTTC. The V and J genes are TRBV19 and TRBJ1-2, with a weak D call TRBD1 (6 bases). The CDR3 spans 12 residues. Trimming shortened V by 8 bases and J by 2 bases, and 9 bases separated the two germline ends. Germline V CDR1 and CDR2: LNHDA, SQIVND (reference sequence).

The V call is TRBV7-8, the J call TRBJ2-1; tentative D call: TRBD2 (6 bases). Germline assignment: CDR1 SGHVS and CDR2 FQNEAQ. The V gene lost 11 bases and the J gene lost 1 base, with 15 bases spanning the gap. This CDR3 contains 14 residues. In DNA form, the CDR3 reads TGTGCCTGCCGCCCGGGGGAATCCTACAATGAGCAGTTCTTC. Protein sequence: CACRPGESYNEQFF.

This chain uses TRBV6-5 with TRBJ1-5, with 12 positions matching TRBD1. The length of the CDR3 is 14 residues. Looked up from germline, CDR1 is MNHEY and CDR2 is SVGAGI. Germline trimming cut 6 bases from V and 6 bases from J; bases unmatched to any gene: 3. The CDR3 bases are TGTGCCAGCAGGGGGACAGGGGGCTTTCAGCCCCAGCATTTT. This encodes CASRGTGGFQPQHF.

CDR3 DNA sequence: TGTGCCAGCAGCGTAGGGGGGCAGACCGAAGCTTTCTTT. It codes for CASSVGGQTEAFF. The chain is built from TRBV9 and TRBJ1-1; tentatively, D is TRBD1 (6 bases). The CDR3 spans 13 residues. V was cut by 0 bases and J by 8 bases, with 11 bases left in between. Germline lookup yields CDR1 SGDLS and CDR2 YYNGEE. Supplemented by reference TRBV9 and TRBJ1-1, the full variable domain reads DSGVTQTPKHLITATGQRVTLRCSPRSGDLSVYWYQQSLDQGLQFLIQYYNGEERAKGNILERFSAQQFPDLHSELNLSSLELGDSALYFCASSVGGQTEAFFGQGTRLTVV.

This rearrangement joins TRBV28 to TRBJ1-1; D might be TRBD1 (5 bases). This CDR3 is 15 amino acids long. The V gene's germline CDR1 is MDHEN and CDR2 SYDVKM. The V end lost 3 bases, the J end lost 0 bases, and 11 bases lay between the germline ends. CDR3 nucleotide sequence: TGTGCCAGCAGTTTTTGGACAAGCATGAACACTGAAGCTTTCTTT. Translated, it gives CASSFWTSMNTEAFF.

This sequence joins TRBV19 and TRBJ1-5; D may be TRBD1 (6 bases). Germline values: CDR1 LNHDA, CDR2 SQIVND (reference sequence). V was cut by 6 bases and J by 2 bases, with 14 bases left in between. The CDR3 sequence is 15 residues long. This CDR3 reads CASSLLGAGNQPQHF. The CDR3, as DNA: TGTGCCAGTAGCCTCTTGGGGGCAGGCAATCAGCCCCAGCATTTT.

This chain connects TRBV7-2 to TRBJ1-2; D is undetermined. V was clipped by 1 base and J by 2 bases, with 11 bases between them. The CDR3 is made up of 15 amino acids. Germline V gene sequence: CDR1 SGHTA, CDR2 FQGNSA. CDR3 DNA: TGTGCCAGCAGCTTAGGGGCTCGTCACAACTATGGCTACACCTTC. Its protein is CASSLGARHNYGYTF. Looking up the rest from reference TRBV7-2 and TRBJ1-2 gives the full variable domain: GAGVSQSPSNKVTEKGKDVELRCDPISGHTALYWYRQSLGQGLEFLIYFQGNSAPDKSGLPSDRFSAERTGGSVSTLTIQRTQQEDSAVYLCASSLGARHNYGYTFGSGTRLTVV.

The chain joins TRBV9 to TRBJ2-5; weak D call: TRBD2 (6 bases). V lost 4 bases, J lost 5 bases, and 18 bases lay in between. Germline CDR1 SGDLS, CDR2 YYNGEE. The CDR3 contains 15 residues. The CDR3 loop is CASSPGDSAVETQYF. CDR3 DNA sequence: TGTGCCAGCAGCCCGGGAGACAGCGCTGTGGAGACCCAGTACTTC.

The CDR3 DNA follows: TGTGCCAGCAGCTTGTTGGGGGGAACTGAAGCTTTCTTT. Protein product: CASSLLGGTEAFF. J is TRBJ1-1 and V is TRBV5-5; tentative D call: TRBD1 (5 bases). This CDR3 is built from 13 residues. Germline V CDR1 and CDR2: SGHKS, YYEKEE (reference sequence). Trimming took 1 base from V and 5 from J, leaving 9 bases between them.

The CDR3 reads CASSLLIAGNEQFF. DNA for the CDR3: TGTGCCAGCAGCCTCCTTATCGCCGGCAATGAGCAGTTCTTC. The rearrangement joins TRBV7-2 to TRBJ2-1, with D unresolved. This CDR3 is built from 14 residues. From germline, CDR1 is SGHTA and CDR2 FQGNSA. Deletions cut 5 bases from V and 6 bases from J, with 14 bases between. The variable domain in full, with the rest retrieved from reference TRBV7-2 and TRBJ2-1, is GAGVSQSPSNKVTEKGKDVELRCDPISGHTALYWYRQSLGQGLEFLIYFQGNSAPDKSGLPSDRFSAERTGGSVSTLTIQRTQQEDSAVYLCASSLLIAGNEQFFGPGTRLTVL.

The CDR3 reads CASSQGAGPAEAFF. The CDR3 nucleotides are TGTGCCAGCAGCCAAGGCGCGGGGCCGGCTGAAGCTTTCTTT. The chain recombines TRBV3-1 (or the pseudogene TRBV3-2) with TRBJ1-1, with D tentatively TRBD1 (5 bases). The germline V and J ends were trimmed by 1 base and 6 bases, with 12 bases remaining between them. This CDR3 is built from 14 residues. Germline CDR1 LGHDT, CDR2 YNNKEL (reference sequence).

The chain employs TRBV6-5 and TRBJ2-7; 10 bases fit TRBD2. Germline-derived CDR1 and CDR2 are MNHEY and SVGAGI. With V trimmed by 6 bases and J by 2 bases, 7 bases remained unmatched. The CDR3 loop spans 15 amino acids. The CDR3: CASSQIAGGTYEQYF. The CDR3 coding sequence is TGTGCCAGCAGCCAAATAGCGGGGGGTACCTACGAGCAGTACTTC.

This clone was detected only once. V usage is TRBV6-5 and J usage is TRBJ1-4; TRBD1 matches 8 bases. In germline, CDR1 is MNHEY, CDR2 SVGAGI. The CDR3 is 14 amino acids. The ends lost 2 bases at V and 4 bases at J; junction bases unmatched: 0. The CDR3 protein is CASSYGQGNEKLFF. In nucleotides, the CDR3 is TGTGCCAGCAGTTACGGACAGGGTAATGAAAAACTGTTTTTT.

The gene calls are TRBV12-3 or TRBV12-4 and TRBJ2-1, with a possible D match to TRBD2 (7 bases). Trimming pared 9 bases from V and 5 bases from J, leaving 14 bases between. The CDR3 runs to 13 residues. For the CDR3, the DNA is TGTGCCAGTTTGGGGGGGGCCAACAATGAGCAGTTCTTC. This encodes CASLGGANNEQFF.

V is TRBV5-8 and J is TRBJ1-5; D perhaps matches TRBD1 (6 bases). With 1 base removed from V and 2 bases from J, the gap between germline ends came to 10 bases. CDR1 and CDR2 (germline): SGHTS, YDEGEE. The CDR3 is made up of 15 amino acids. The CDR3: CASSLQGTGNQPQHF. In DNA, the CDR3 is TGTGCCAGCAGCTTGCAGGGGACCGGCAATCAGCCCCAGCATTTT.

The chain links TRBV5-8 to TRBJ1-5; tentatively, D is TRBD1 (5 bases). CDR1 and CDR2 (germline): SGHTS, YDEGEE. The CDR3 is 19 residues long. Trimming shortened V by 4 bases and J by 0 bases, and 23 bases separated the two germline ends. CDR3: CASSPMTDQALFSNQPQHF. The CDR3 region has the DNA TGTGCCAGCAGCCCGATGACAGACCAAGCTCTATTTAGCAATCAGCCCCAGCATTTT.

The gene calls are TRBV7-6 and TRBJ1-1, with 8 bases that match TRBD1. J gave up 2 bases and V 1 base, and 3 bases lay outside the gene matches. Germline CDR1 and CDR2: SGHVS and FNYEAQ. This CDR3 contains 15 residues. The CDR3 coding sequence is TGTGCCAGCAGCTTAGAAGGGACAGGCAACACTGAAGCTTTCTTT. Translated: CASSLEGTGNTEAFF.

The genes are TRBV27 and TRBJ1-5; 10 bases match TRBD1. Germline values: CDR1 MNHEY, CDR2 SMNVEV (reference sequence). The CDR3 sequence is 14 residues long. Unmatched junction bases numbered 4, after V lost 5 bases and J lost 6 bases. The CDR3 DNA sequence: TGTGCCAGCAGTCGGGACAGGGGTAGTCAGCCCCAGCATTTT. It translates to CASSRDRGSQPQHF.

The rearrangement joins TRBV19 to TRBJ1-1; D remains ambiguous. The V end lost 7 bases, the J end lost 3 bases, and 9 bases lay between the germline ends. The CDR3 consists of 12 residues. Germline V gene data show CDR1 as LNHDA and CDR2 as SQIVND (reference sequence). The CDR3 spells CASNLRDTEAFF. DNA for the CDR3: TGTGCCAGTAATCTCCGGGACACTGAAGCTTTCTTT. Full variable domain (missing parts from reference TRBV19 and TRBJ1-1): DGGITQSPKYLFRKEGQNVTLSCEQNLNHDAMYWYRQDPGQGLRLIYYSQIVNDFQKGDIAEGYSVSREKKESFPLTVTSAQKNPTAFYLCASNLRDTEAFFGQGTRLTVV.

This CDR3 is CASSLQGGVQETQYF. CDR3 bases: TGTGCCAGCAGCCTGCAAGGGGGGGTACAAGAGACCCAGTACTTC. The chain joins TRBV3-1 (or the pseudogene TRBV3-2) to TRBJ2-5; perhaps TRBD2 as D (7 bases). Trimming cost V 4 bases and J 2 bases, with 14 bases left between them. This CDR3 has 15 residues. Germline CDR1 LGHDT, CDR2 YNNKEL (reference sequence).

V is TRBV5-8 and J is TRBJ1-5; D perhaps matches TRBD1 (6 bases). This CDR3 contains 17 residues. Germline-derived CDR1 and CDR2 are SGHTS and YDEGEE. Trimming stripped 4 bases from V and 4 bases from J, with 21 bases between. The CDR3 loop is CASSPGPRARGNQPQHF. Written as DNA, the CDR3 is TGTGCCAGCAGCCCCGGGCCTCGGGCGAGGGGGAATCAGCCCCAGCATTTT.

V and J are TRBV5-1 and TRBJ2-2; no reliable D call. CDR1 and CDR2 from the germline V gene are SGHRS and YFSETQ. CDR3 length: 15 amino acids. The V end lost 4 bases, the J end lost 1 base, and 11 bases lay between the germline ends. CDR3 in amino acids: CASSHASGNTGELFF. CDR3 bases: TGCGCCAGCAGCCATGCTTCGGGGAACACCGGGGAGCTGTTTTTT.

The chain joins TRBV19 to TRBJ1-6; maybe TRBD1 (5 bases). From germline, CDR1 is LNHDA and CDR2 SQIVND (reference sequence). V was shortened by 5 bases and J by 9 bases, with 11 bases between the two germline ends. The CDR3 spans 13 residues. CDR3 nucleotide sequence: TGTGCCAGTAGTCCTCGGGGGGTTTCACCCCTCCACTTT. Translation: CASSPRGVSPLHF.

The genes are TRBV14 and TRBJ2-5; TRBD2 matches at 10 bases. This CDR3 has 19 residues. Trimming removed 2 bases from V and 2 bases from J; junction bases left unmatched: 14. Germline V lookup: CDR1 SGHDN, CDR2 FVKESK. The CDR3 region is CASSQIPFTSGVKQETQYF. CDR3 DNA sequence: TGTGCCAGCAGCCAAATCCCCTTCACTAGCGGGGTAAAACAAGAGACCCAGTACTTC.

The V gene is TRBV6-6, the J gene TRBJ2-5; the D gene is possibly TRBD2 (7 bases). V shed 6 bases and J shed 4 bases, with 12 bases lying between them. CDR1 is MNHNY, CDR2 SVGAGI, per germline (reference sequence). CDR3 size: 13 residues. The CDR3 loop reads CASRVRGAETQYF. Here the CDR3 DNA reads TGTGCCAGCAGGGTCCGGGGGGCAGAGACCCAGTACTTC.

The CDR3: CASKSSVSNQPQHF. The CDR3 nucleotides read TGTGCCAGCAAATCGTCGGTTAGCAATCAGCCCCAGCATTTT. This sequence joins TRBV2 and TRBJ1-5; unclear D gene. V was trimmed by 7 bases and J by 0 bases, leaving 10 bases between them. CDR1 is SNHLY, CDR2 FYNNEI, per germline. CDR3 length: 14 residues. Drawing the rest from reference TRBV2 and TRBJ1-5, the complete variable domain is EPEVTQTPSHQVTQMGQEVILRCVPISNHLYFYWYRQILGQKVEFLVSFYNNEISEKSEIFDDQFSVERPDGSNFTLKIRSTKLEDSAMYFCASKSSVSNQPQHFGDGTRLSIL.